This T cell receptor (beta chain) was observed in a study of graft-versus-host responses after intestinal transplantation. Background on the study: Grafts were multivisceral, liver-intestinal, or isolated intestinal. Uniformly, recipients were administered anti-thymocyte globulin induction with subsequent tacrolimus and steroids for 3 to 4 years.

Study outcomes and limitations: After transplant, early declines in HvG clones were associated with peak levels of circulating GvH clones. Analysis identified GvH clones in recipient marrow, with some appearing first in ileum or blood.

This clone was picked up one time. Its antigen is not known. The data were produced by immunoSEQ multiplex PCR, yet TCRdb's version contains in-frame clones alone and is incomplete. The sample gives tens of thousands of clones, 90% to 95% of which show up once; about 0.54% is in the top ten. The germline gives CDR1 LNHDA, CDR2 SQIVND (reference sequence). This CDR3 contains 15 residues. J gave up 4 bases and V 6 bases, and 4 bases lay outside the gene matches. Here the sequenced sample was unstimulated CD8+ T cells sorted from spleen or lymph node cells, taken before transplant. This receptor was identified in a human donor who was the organ donor for an intestinal transplant. The chain employs TRBV19 and TRBJ2-1; TRBD2 matches at 12 bases. The chain's CDR3 is CASRDLAGGYNEQFF. The CDR3 DNA reads TGTGCCAGTAGAGATCTAGCGGGGGGGTACAATGAGCAGTTCTTC.